The 14 T cell receptor beta chains presented below share a single source sample, sequenced in a study of T cell repertoires in cytomegalovirus infection. Their recognized antigens are unknown. TCRdb passed the reads through MiXCR, listing each CDR3 protein once. This table has about half a million distinct CDR3 sequences, roughly 34% appearing once. The sequencing used cultured PBMCs, collected from culture after CMV antigen stimulation. Receptors were obtained from a human donor in good health (CMV status not recorded). Some clones in this sample may be carry-over from other donors' samples.

The V gene is TRBV28, the J gene TRBJ1-5, with 7 bases aligning to TRBD1. Losses at the gene ends were 3 bases for V and 7 bases for J; bases not matched to a gene: 9. Germline V lookup: CDR1 MDHEN, CDR2 SYDVKM. The CDR3 runs to 15 residues. CDR3 region: CASSFEGALKQPQHF. DNA for the CDR3: TGTGCCAGCAGTTTCGAGGGGGCGCTTAAGCAGCCCCAGCATTTT.

The chain links TRBV6-6 to TRBJ2-1, with 7 bases aligning to TRBD1. V was clipped by 8 bases and J by 1 base; unmatched bases: 8. The CDR3 consists of 15 residues. Germline CDR1 MNHNY, CDR2 SVGAGI (reference sequence). The CDR3 is CASQLEGASYNEQFF. The CDR3 nucleotides read TGTGCCAGCCAACTTGAGGGGGCGTCCTACAATGAGCAGTTCTTC.

In this sample, this clonotype turned up many times. The chain joins TRBV7-2 to TRBJ2-5; 9 bases map to TRBD1. CDR1 is SGHTA, CDR2 FQGNSA, per germline. Unmatched junction bases numbered 12, after V lost 2 bases and J lost 2 bases. The CDR3 runs to 18 residues. CDR3 residues: CASSLFDRGVWNQETQYF. The DNA of the CDR3 is TGTGCCAGCAGCTTATTCGACAGGGGGGTTTGGAATCAAGAGACCCAGTACTTC. Based on the CDR3 plus reference TRBV7-2 and TRBJ2-5, the full variable domain is GAGVSQSPSNKVTEKGKDVELRCDPISGHTALYWYRQSLGQGLEFLIYFQGNSAPDKSGLPSDRFSAERTGGSVSTLTIQRTQQEDSAVYLCASSLFDRGVWNQETQYFGPGTRLLVL.

This chain joins TRBV10-3 and TRBJ2-4; D tentatively reads TRBD1 or TRBD2 (6 bases each). V was clipped by 6 bases and J by 6 bases, with 12 bases between them. CDR1 is ENHRY and CDR2 is SYGVKD in the germline V gene. The CDR3 runs 13 residues. The CDR3: CAIRGGAGNIQYF. For the CDR3, the DNA is TGTGCCATCAGGGGGGGCGCAGGAAACATTCAGTACTTC.

This sequence joins TRBV19 and TRBJ2-7; 12 nucleotides agree with TRBD1. Germline CDR1 LNHDA, CDR2 SQIVND (reference sequence). This CDR3 contains 15 residues. J gave up 3 bases and V 6 bases, and 6 bases lay outside the gene matches. The CDR3 sequence is CASSPGTGGIYEQYV. The CDR3 nucleotides read TGTGCCAGTAGCCCCGGGACAGGGGGCATCTACGAGCAGTACGTC.

The V gene is TRBV18, the J gene TRBJ2-7; D possibly corresponds to TRBD2 (5 bases). V was trimmed by 0 bases and J by 2 bases, leaving 11 bases between them. This CDR3 spans 15 amino acids. Germline V gene data show CDR1 as KGHSH and CDR2 as LQKENI. This CDR3 reads CASSPPMGRTYEQYF. In DNA, the CDR3 is TGTGCCAGCTCACCACCGATGGGGAGAACCTACGAGCAGTACTTC.

This chain joins TRBV7-2 and TRBJ1-6, with D possibly being TRBD1 (5 bases). V shed 5 bases and J shed 5 bases, with 10 bases lying between them. The germline V gene has CDR1 SGHTA and CDR2 FQGNSA. The CDR3 has 14 residues. The CDR3 DNA follows: TGTGCCAGCAGCGAACGACAGCATAATTCACCCCTCCACTTT. Encoded protein: CASSERQHNSPLHF.

The V call is TRBV24-1, the J call TRBJ2-1; TRBD2 matches 14 bases. Trimming at V came to 3 bases and at J to 7 bases, leaving 4 bases not matched to a gene. Germline CDR1 and CDR2: KGHDR and SFDVKD. This CDR3 has 16 residues. The CDR3 loop is CATSDPGTSGSNEQFF. CDR3 nucleotide sequence: TGTGCCACCAGTGATCCCGGGACTAGCGGGAGTAATGAGCAGTTCTTC.

The chain employs TRBV7-9 and TRBJ2-3, with a tentative D call TRBD2 (6 bases). Per the germline V gene, CDR1 is SEHNR and CDR2 is FQNEAQ (reference sequence). The CDR3 has 16 amino acids. V lost 4 bases, J lost 0 bases, and 14 bases lay in between. The CDR3 nucleotides read TGTGCCAGCAGCTCCCTCCAGCGGGTTAGCACAGATACGCAGTATTTT. This encodes CASSSLQRVSTDTQYF.

This clonotype was observed a handful of times. The CDR3 bases are TGTGCCAGCAGCGGTAGGGTAGGGAGATTCCATGGCTACACCTTC. Translation: CASSGRVGRFHGYTF. This rearrangement joins TRBV28 to TRBJ1-2; unclear D gene. Germline CDR1 is MDHEN and CDR2 is SYDVKM. Trimming stripped 6 bases from V and 6 bases from J, with 20 bases between. There are 15 residues in the CDR3.

The chain has TRBV7-2 and TRBJ1-2; 8 bases fit TRBD1. After removal of 5 bases from V and 7 bases from J, the junction contained 6 bases not matched to a gene. This CDR3 has 13 amino acids. The germline V gene encodes CDR1 SGHTA and CDR2 FQGNSA. CDR3 in amino acids: CASSPQGAGGYTF. The CDR3 DNA reads as TGTGCCAGCAGCCCTCAGGGGGCGGGTGGCTACACCTTC.

This clonotype was counted between two and nine times. The chain employs TRBV6-1 and TRBJ2-2; perhaps TRBD2 as D (6 bases). CDR1 MNHNS and CDR2 SASEGT come from the germline V gene. This CDR3 comprises 15 residues. V lost 6 bases to trimming and J lost 4 bases, with 15 bases between them. The CDR3 coding sequence is TGTGCCAGCAGAACTGGGCCGGGGGTCACCGGGGAGCTGTTTTTT. It encodes CASRTGPGVTGELFF.

The rearrangement links TRBV6-1 to TRBJ1-4; possible D gene TRBD1, 5 bases. Trimming shortened V by 6 bases and J by 3 bases, and 20 bases separated the two germline ends. CDR3 length: 17 residues. CDR1 and CDR2 (germline): MNHNS, SASEGT. As DNA, the CDR3 is TGTGCCAGCAGCCAAGTGTCCAGCAGGGCGGCTAATGAAAAACTGTTTTTT. This codes for CASSQVSSRAANEKLFF.

This sequence joins TRBV20-1 and TRBJ1-6; D not resolved. The CDR3 has 9 amino acids. Germline assignment: CDR1 DFQATT and CDR2 SNEGSKA (reference sequence). The V gene lost 5 bases and the J gene lost 9 bases, with 2 bases spanning the gap. CDR3 region: CSAGSPLHF. The CDR3 DNA sequence: TGCAGTGCTGGTTCACCCCTCCACTTT.